One sample yielded the 16 T cell receptor beta chains listed below, sequenced in a study of blood T cells in healthy people across ages. For the second PCR, which ran for about 7 to 11 cycles, a sample-barcoded 5' primer and a J-beta primer mix were used. MiXCR, applied by TCRdb to the 5' RACE reads, yields one record per CDR3 protein. The sample lists 710,000 or so distinct CDR3 sequences, about 32% seen once, with 15% in the top ten. The source material was blood. The source of these receptors is a woman of 80 years or more in good health.

This chain connects TRBV11-1 to TRBJ1-1; 8 bases agree with TRBD1. The length of the CDR3 is 14 residues. From germline, CDR1 is SGHAT and CDR2 FQDESV (reference sequence). Losses at the gene ends were 3 bases for V and 1 base for J; bases not matched to a gene: 1. The CDR3 DNA reads as TGTGCCAGCAGCTTTGACAGGGGGAACACTGAAGCTTTCTTT. Residues: CASSFDRGNTEAFF.

This clonotype showed up many times. This sequence joins TRBV7-2 and TRBJ2-3; TRBD2 agrees at 14 bases. V lost 5 bases, J lost 6 bases, and 10 bases stayed unmatched. The CDR3 contains 17 residues. Germline CDR1 SGHTA, CDR2 FQGNSA. CDR3 in amino acids: CASSPGLAGARADTQYF. For the CDR3, the DNA is TGTGCCAGCAGCCCGGGACTAGCGGGGGCGCGGGCCGATACGCAGTATTTT.

Ten or more counts support this clonotype. A much bigger clone sits one base away, suggesting this may be a read error. The chain links TRBV6-6 to TRBJ2-5; 7 nucleotides match TRBD1. After removal of 6 bases from V and 11 bases from J, the junction contained 15 bases not matched to a gene. The CDR3 covers 14 residues. CDR1 is MNHNY, CDR2 SVGAGI, per germline (reference sequence). The CDR3 protein is CASSPAPDRARQYF. CDR3 bases: TGTGCCAGCAGCCCCGCCCCTGACAGGGCTCGGCAGTACTTC.

The chain recombines TRBV30 with TRBJ1-1; D is unresolved. The V and J ends lost 8 bases and 4 bases respectively, with 11 bases between them. Germline assignment: CDR1 GTSNPN and CDR2 SVGIG (reference sequence). The CDR3 is 11 residues long. Here the CDR3 DNA reads TGTGCCCGGATGGCGAGCACTGAAGCTTTCTTT. Translation gives CARMASTEAFF.

This clonotype was seen ten or more times. The V and J genes are TRBV20-1 and TRBJ2-1; a possible D gene is TRBD1 (5 bases). The CDR3 extends over 13 amino acids. The V end lost 1 base, the J end lost 2 bases, and 6 bases lay between the germline ends. Germline CDR1 DFQATT, CDR2 SNEGSKA (reference sequence). In DNA, the CDR3 is TGCAGTGCTAGAGTGACAGCCTACAATGAGCAGTTCTTC. This codes for CSARVTAYNEQFF.

This clonotype showed up many times. The chain uses TRBV5-1 and TRBJ2-1; a weak D match, TRBD2 (7 bases). This CDR3 spans 15 amino acids. Trimming stripped 2 bases from V and 10 bases from J, with 19 bases between. Germline V lookup: CDR1 SGHRS, CDR2 YFSETQ. This chain's CDR3 is CASSFSAGAKGEQFF. CDR3 nucleotides: TGCGCCAGCAGCTTCTCCGCGGGGGCGAAGGGGGAGCAGTTCTTC. The whole variable domain, filled in from reference TRBV5-1 and TRBJ2-1, reads KAGVTQTPRYLIKTRGQQVTLSCSPISGHRSVSWYQQTPGQGLQFLFEYFSETQRNKGNFPGRFSGRQFSNSRSEMNVSTLELGDSALYLCASSFSAGAKGEQFFGPGTRLTVL.

This chain links TRBV5-6 with TRBJ2-4; tentative D call: TRBD1 (6 bases). The CDR3 is 15 residues long. Trimming left V 6 bases short and J 13 bases short, with 26 bases between. Germline CDR1 SGHDT, CDR2 YYEEEE. The CDR3 region has the DNA TGTGCCAGCACCATCGCTACAGGGCCAATGTGGGAGCAGTACTTC. Its protein product is CASTIATGPMWEQYF.

This clonotype was detected a few times. This chain connects TRBV3-1 to TRBJ1-6; 7 bases match TRBD1. J was trimmed by 10 bases and V by 4 bases; bases with no gene match: 16. The length of the CDR3 is 17 residues. Germline lookup yields CDR1 LGHDT and CDR2 YNNKEL (reference sequence). CDR3 in amino acids: CASSPILGHRGRSPLHF. The CDR3 region has the DNA TGTGCCAGCAGCCCCATCTTGGGACACAGGGGACGATCACCCCTCCACTTT.

This clonotype turned up a few times. The chain has TRBV3-1 and TRBJ2-5; 13 bases are shared with TRBD2. Trimming cost V 0 bases and J 0 bases; bases outside gene matches: 7. The germline gives CDR1 LGHDT, CDR2 YNNKEL (reference sequence). The CDR3 covers 19 residues. CDR3 coding DNA: TGTGCCAGCAGCCAAGAGCCGGGACTAGCGGGGTGGGACCAAGAGACCCAGTACTTC. The encoded protein is CASSQEPGLAGWDQETQYF.

The chain recombines TRBV4-3 with TRBJ2-7; D is ambiguous. Trimming left V 0 bases short and J 10 bases short, with 13 bases between. The V gene's germline CDR1 is LGHNA and CDR2 YSLEER. The CDR3 spans 13 residues. CDR3 residues: CASSQEAQQSQYF. The CDR3 bases are TGCGCCAGCAGCCAAGAAGCTCAACAGTCCCAGTACTTC.

Ten or more counts support this clonotype. V is TRBV12-3 or TRBV12-4 and J is TRBJ1-5, with a tentative D call TRBD1 (5 bases). V was trimmed by 3 bases and J by 4 bases, leaving 10 bases between them. The CDR3 sequence is 14 residues long. The CDR3 region is CASSFGGVNQPQHF. CDR3 DNA sequence: TGTGCCAGCAGTTTTGGAGGGGTAAATCAGCCCCAGCATTTT.

The chain employs TRBV6-1 and TRBJ1-1, with D perhaps matching TRBD1 (5 bases). The germline V and J ends were trimmed by 3 bases and 1 base, with 12 bases remaining between them. The CDR3 covers 15 residues. Germline V CDR1 and CDR2: MNHNS, SASEGT. The CDR3 nucleotides read TGTGCCAGCAGTGAGAGACAGATGGGGAACACTGAAGCTTTCTTT. Its translation is CASSERQMGNTEAFF.

The table lists this clonotype with a few counts. A read error is possible here, since a much larger clone lies one base away. The chain joins TRBV20-1 to TRBJ2-7; 12 nucleotides align to TRBD2. The CDR3 has 15 residues. Germline V gene sequence: CDR1 DFQATT, CDR2 SNEGSKA (reference sequence). The junction had 9 bases not matched to a gene; V was cut back by 3 bases and J by 6 bases. The CDR3: CSASSLAGGRFEQYF. In DNA form, the CDR3 reads TGCAGTGCTAGCAGTCTAGCGGGGGGGCGCTTCGAGCAGTACTTC.

This clonotype was seen only a few times. The J gene is TRBJ2-2, the V gene TRBV6-5; D is undetermined. V shed 5 bases and J shed 6 bases, with 10 bases lying between them. Germline V gene lookup returns CDR1 MNHEY and CDR2 SVGAGI. This CDR3 has 13 residues. The CDR3 spells CASSTTRAGELFF. Written as DNA, the CDR3 is TGTGCCAGCAGTACGACCCGGGCCGGGGAGCTGTTTTTT.

This chain joins TRBV7-2 and TRBJ1-2, with TRBD1 identical over 7 bases. Germline loops: CDR1 SGHTA, CDR2 FQGNSA. The CDR3 has 16 amino acids. V dropped 5 bases and J dropped 3; count of bases not matched to a gene: 12. The CDR3 reads CASSTSAGTADYGYTF. The CDR3 region has the DNA TGTGCCAGCAGCACGTCGGCCGGGACAGCCGACTATGGCTACACCTTC.

This clonotype was seen ten or more times. The chain is built from TRBV11-2 and TRBJ2-3, with 13 bases fitting TRBD2. Trimming took 2 bases from V and 2 from J; bases not matched to a gene: 13. The CDR3 contains 20 residues. The germline V gene has CDR1 SGHAT and CDR2 FQNNGV. This CDR3 is CASSLWAGLAGRTNTDTQYF. The CDR3 region has the DNA TGTGCCAGCAGCTTATGGGCGGGACTAGCGGGGCGGACCAACACAGATACGCAGTATTTT.